Sequencing of this T cell receptor beta chain was carried out in a study of T cell repertoires in cytomegalovirus infection. Study-level background: Shared public TCR beta signatures pointed to both CMV infection and a matching HLA type.

Study-wide points: Clonotype analysis showed dominance of the ex vivo response by HLA-C-restricted CMV-specific TCR beta clonotypes.

The CDR3 is made up of 14 amino acids. The J segment lost 8 bases and the V segment lost 4 bases, leaving 8 bases of the junction unmatched. CDR1 is ENHRY and CDR2 is SYGVKD in the germline V gene. MiXCR, applied by TCRdb to the reads, yields one record per CDR3 protein. The sample includes 150,000 to 200,000 distinct CDR3 sequences, over 25% seen only once; the top ten take approximately 30%. This clonotype was picked up a small number of times. Its antigen is unidentified. The V call is TRBV10-3, the J call TRBJ2-1; 7 bases fit TRBD2. Material: PBMCs. The TCR originated in a human donor in good health (CMV status not recorded). Some clones in this sample may be carry-over from other donors' samples. The CDR3 reads CAISVGGGGDEQFF. The CDR3 bases are TGTGCCATCAGTGTTGGCGGGGGTGGGGATGAGCAGTTCTTC.